Below, 25 T cell receptor beta chains from the same sample are listed, as sequenced in a study of regulatory T cells in long-lasting Graves disease. Building of the TCR beta libraries involved iRepertoire HTBI primers and Arm-PCR of CDR3 regions. From the multiplex PCR reads, TCRdb called clonotypes with MiXCR, one entry per CDR3 protein. Found here are about 200,000 distinct CDR3 sequences, roughly 19% of them singletons; the top ten hold around 11%. Noted time point: newly diagnosed GD, antithyroid drugs for less than 3 months. Researchers made the TCR library from RNA that was extracted from PBMCs. The data also belong to a second study, concerning T cells in Graves' hyperthyroidism and ophthalmopathy.

Sequenced material: peripheral blood mononuclear cells (PBMCs), taken at new diagnosis, from a patient treated with antithyroid drugs. The source is a woman aged 25-40 years with Graves disease.

This clonotype was found many times. The chain recombines TRBV12-3 or TRBV12-4 with TRBJ2-3, with 9 positions matching TRBD1. The CDR3 spans 15 residues. V lost 4 bases and J lost 4; bases outside the gene matches: 6. DNA of the CDR3: TGTGCCAGCAGTTCCCGGACAGGGGAGGCAGATACGCAGTATTTT. Its translation: CASSSRTGEADTQYF.

The chain employs TRBV28 and TRBJ2-1, with D uncertain. The CDR3 spans 14 residues. Looked up from germline, CDR1 is MDHEN and CDR2 is SYDVKM. Trimming left V 5 bases short and J 3 bases short, with 11 bases between. The DNA for the CDR3 is TGTGCCAGCAGTCCAATGGGCAACTACAATGAGCAGTTCTTC. Its protein is CASSPMGNYNEQFF.

This clonotype was seen many times. The rearrangement links TRBV30 to TRBJ2-1; a possible D gene is TRBD2 (7 bases). CDR1 GTSNPN and CDR2 SVGIG come from the germline V gene (reference sequence). Trimming cost V 0 bases and J 6 bases, with 15 bases left between them. CDR3 length equals 15 residues. The CDR3 loop reads CAWSVPGGPGNEQFF. The CDR3 DNA reads as TGTGCCTGGAGTGTTCCCGGGGGGCCTGGCAATGAGCAGTTCTTC.

This clonotype turned up a few times. The J gene is TRBJ1-2, the V gene TRBV30; D call uncertain. Germline values: CDR1 GTSNPN, CDR2 SVGIG (reference sequence). V was cut by 3 bases and J by 5 bases, with 13 bases left in between. This CDR3 spans 13 amino acids. The CDR3, as DNA: TGTGCCTGGAGGGTCAGGAATAAGTATGGCTACACCTTC. It translates to CAWRVRNKYGYTF.

Note on this clonotype: This is likely an artifact of a read error, given a far larger clone one base away. Since no conserved phenylalanine or tryptophan closes the CDR3, a read error is the likely cause. The chain links TRBV20-1 to TRBJ2-5; D is unresolved. The J call may be incorrect, as the DNA end agrees better with TRBJ2-1. Germline V gene lookup returns CDR1 DFQATT and CDR2 SNEGSKA (reference sequence). This CDR3 comprises 11 residues. The CDR3 spells CSASKHNEQFL. CDR3 nucleotide sequence: TGCAGTGCTAGTAAGCACAATGAGCAGTTCCTC.

This clonotype was observed at least ten times. The J gene is TRBJ2-7, the V gene TRBV30; 8 nucleotides align to TRBD2. This CDR3 region has 16 residues. Per germline, CDR1 GTSNPN and CDR2 SVGIG (reference sequence). V lost 5 bases and J lost 5; bases outside the gene matches: 17. The CDR3 DNA reads TGTGCCTGGGCGAGGACTAGCCCTTGGCCTACTCACGAGCAGTACTTC. As protein: CAWARTSPWPTHEQYF. The whole variable domain, remainder taken from reference TRBV30 and TRBJ2-7, is SQTIHQWPATLVQPVGSPLSLECTVEGTSNPNLYWYRQAAGRGLQLLFYSVGIGQISSEVPQNLSASRPQDRQFILSSKKLLLSDSGFYLCAWARTSPWPTHEQYFGPGTRLTVT.

This clonotype has a count of ten or more. V and J are TRBV29-1 and TRBJ1-2, with 8 bases aligning to TRBD1. Per germline, CDR1 SQVTM and CDR2 ANQGSEA. This CDR3 region has 11 residues. The V and J ends lost 6 bases and 7 bases, in that order; junction bases with no gene match: 4. The CDR3 loop reads CSVTQGAGYTF. CDR3 DNA: TGCAGCGTGACCCAGGGGGCTGGCTACACCTTC.

This clonotype was counted many times. J is TRBJ2-6 and V is TRBV3-1, with a tentative D call TRBD2 (5 bases). The CDR3 is made up of 19 amino acids. The V and J ends lost 0 bases and 2 bases respectively, with 17 bases between them. Germline V lookup: CDR1 LGHDT, CDR2 YNNKEL (reference sequence). In nucleotides, the CDR3 is TGTGCCAGCAGCCAAGACCCAGTGATGAGGGTCGCTGGGGCCAACGTCCTGACTTTC. Translating gives CASSQDPVMRVAGANVLTF.

CDR3 nucleotide sequence: TGTGCCAGCTGGCGGAGTACCTACGAGCAGTACTTC. Translated: CASWRSTYEQYF. V gene TRBV28 combines with J gene TRBJ2-7; D not certain. Germline lookup yields CDR1 MDHEN and CDR2 SYDVKM. Trimming took 8 bases from V and 2 from J, leaving 10 bases between them. This CDR3 has 12 amino acids.

At least ten counts were recorded for this clonotype. The CDR3 spells CASSLEVGATEAFF. The CDR3 bases are TGTGCCAGCAGCTTAGAGGTCGGTGCCACTGAAGCTTTCTTT. The chain is built from TRBV7-9 and TRBJ1-1; no definite D call. The CDR3 spans 14 residues. Germline V gene lookup returns CDR1 SEHNR and CDR2 FQNEAQ (reference sequence). The V gene lost 1 base and the J gene lost 4 bases, with 10 bases spanning the gap.

Ten or more counts support this clonotype. V and J are TRBV24-1 and TRBJ2-7; D remains ambiguous. Trimming removed 9 bases at V and 5 bases at J, with 13 bases between. This CDR3 has 12 residues. The V gene's germline CDR1 is KGHDR and CDR2 SFDVKD. The CDR3 sequence is CATEDGLNEQYF. CDR3 sequence (DNA): TGTGCCACCGAGGACGGGCTGAACGAGCAGTACTTC.

This clonotype was seen only a few times. The J gene is TRBJ2-7, the V gene TRBV5-1, with 12 bases that match TRBD2. Germline values: CDR1 SGHRS, CDR2 YFSETQ. The CDR3 has 18 residues. The junction had 13 bases not matched to a gene; V was cut back by 0 bases and J by 6 bases. The CDR3 spells CASSLAPLAGGIGREQYF. The DNA for the CDR3 is TGCGCCAGCAGCTTGGCCCCCCTAGCGGGAGGGATTGGACGCGAGCAGTACTTC.

This clonotype appeared many times. The chain is built from TRBV5-8 and TRBJ1-2; 7 bases are a match to TRBD1. The CDR3 spans 14 residues. Germline V gene data show CDR1 as SGHTS and CDR2 as YDEGEE. V lost 1 base to trimming and J lost 8 bases; unmatched junction nucleotides: 8. The CDR3 sequence is CASSLRRTGYGYTF. The DNA of the CDR3 is TGTGCCAGCAGCTTGCGTAGGACAGGATACGGCTACACCTTC.

This rearrangement joins TRBV12-3 or TRBV12-4 to TRBJ2-3, with 8 bases aligning to TRBD2. The CDR3 runs to 13 residues. The V gene end was trimmed by 4 bases and the J gene end by 5 bases; junction bases not matched to a gene: 2. The CDR3 bases are TGTGCCAGCAGTTGGCTAGCGGGAGATACGCAGTATTTT. Protein product: CASSWLAGDTQYF.

This clonotype was detected many times. V is TRBV9 and J is TRBJ2-3; 10 bases agree with TRBD2. The germline CDR1 and CDR2 sequences are SGDLS and YYNGEE. The CDR3 loop spans 17 amino acids. The J segment lost 4 bases and the V segment lost 4 bases, leaving 12 bases of the junction unmatched. The CDR3 reads CASSPSSSGSVADTQYF. The CDR3 nucleotides read TGTGCCAGCAGCCCTTCCTCTAGCGGGAGTGTAGCAGATACGCAGTATTTT.

The table lists this clonotype with many counts. The chain couples TRBV2 to TRBJ2-2; D not certain. V lost 2 bases and J lost 3, with 13 bases in between. The CDR3 contains 16 residues. From germline, CDR1 is SNHLY and CDR2 FYNNEI. The CDR3 nucleotides are TGTGCCAGCAGTGAAATGGTGGGGTGGGACACCGGGGAGCTGTTTTTT. Amino acid sequence: CASSEMVGWDTGELFF.

At least ten counts were recorded for this clonotype. The chain carries TRBV2 and TRBJ1-2; 12 bases are shared with TRBD1. The V gene's germline CDR1 is SNHLY and CDR2 FYNNEI. This CDR3 spans 14 amino acids. Unmatched junction bases numbered 6, after V lost 6 bases and J lost 7 bases. The CDR3 region has the DNA TGTGCCAGCAGCGGGGACAGGGGGCTGGGTGGCTACACCTTC. Encoded protein: CASSGDRGLGGYTF.

This clonotype was recorded many times. The chain combines TRBV11-2 with TRBJ1-5; D possibly corresponds to TRBD1 (5 bases). CDR1 is SGHAT, CDR2 FQNNGV, per germline. The CDR3 totals 15 residues. V gave up 5 bases and J gave up 9 bases, with 20 bases separating them. As DNA, the CDR3 is TGTGCCAGCAGCGCTGGGGGGGACTTCTCCGGGCCCCAGCATTTT. This sequence encodes CASSAGGDFSGPQHF.

This clonotype was recorded at least ten times. The chain is built from TRBV6-1 and TRBJ1-5; 7 positions agree with TRBD1. V was pared by 8 bases and J by 2 bases, with 12 bases of the junction left unmatched. CDR1 is MNHNS, CDR2 SASEGT, per germline. This CDR3 is 16 amino acids long. The CDR3 here is CASAHRSGQGNQPQHF. CDR3 bases: TGTGCCAGCGCCCACCGTAGTGGACAGGGCAATCAGCCCCAGCATTTT.

Worth noting for this clonotype: This may be a read error, as it is one base from a much larger clone. V usage is TRBV24-1 and J usage is TRBJ1-5, with 9 bases that match TRBD1. There are 17 residues in the CDR3. Germline CDR1 reads KGHDR; CDR2 reads SFDVKD. The CDR3 DNA sequence: TGTGCCACCGGTGATTCAAGCCGACAGGGGGTGAATCAGCCCCAGCATTTT. Protein product: CATGDSSRQGVNQPQHF.

This clonotype showed up many times. The rearrangement uses TRBV4-1 and TRBJ2-3, with D hard to call. CDR3 length: 12 residues. Germline assignment: CDR1 MGHRA and CDR2 YSYEKL. Trimming left V 4 bases short and J 8 bases short, with 10 bases between. CDR3 loop: CASSPKTGTQYF. The CDR3 DNA follows: TGCGCCAGCAGCCCAAAGACTGGTACGCAGTATTTT.

This clonotype was observed many times. The V call is TRBV10-3, the J call TRBJ2-3, with a possible D match to TRBD1 (6 bases). The V gene's germline CDR1 is ENHRY and CDR2 SYGVKD. The CDR3 totals 13 residues. V dropped 7 bases and J dropped 1 base, with 9 bases sitting between them. CDR3: CAIKQGGTDTQYF. The CDR3 bases are TGTGCCATCAAACAGGGCGGCACAGATACGCAGTATTTT.

At least ten counts were recorded for this clonotype. This chain joins TRBV7-3 and TRBJ2-5; D is possibly TRBD2 (5 bases). This CDR3 is built from 13 residues. The germline CDR1 and CDR2 sequences are SGHTA and FQGTGA. Deletions cut 2 bases from V and 9 bases from J, with 13 bases between. The CDR3, as DNA: TGTGCCAGCAGCTTAGACTCTTGGGAGTCCCAGTACTTC. The encoded protein is CASSLDSWESQYF.

The J gene is TRBJ2-3, the V gene TRBV6-2 or TRBV6-3; D remains ambiguous. Trimming removed 6 bases at V and 2 bases at J, with 6 bases between. Looked up from germline, CDR1 is MNHEY and CDR2 is SVGEGT. There are 12 residues in the CDR3. The CDR3 DNA follows: TGTGCCAGCAGGAAAGTCACAGATACGCAGTATTTT. Translating gives CASRKVTDTQYF.

This clonotype showed up many times. The rearrangement links TRBV12-3 or TRBV12-4 to TRBJ2-3, with TRBD2 as a possible D gene (7 bases). The CDR3 length is 17 residues. V was pared by 3 bases and J by 6 bases, with 22 bases between. CDR3 region: CASSFRQGGRRGDTQYF. The CDR3 DNA reads as TGTGCCAGCAGTTTCCGGCAGGGAGGGAGAAGGGGGGATACGCAGTATTTT.